This T cell receptor (beta chain) originates from a study of cytomegalovirus exposure and HLA in healthy donors. Study-level background: In a previous analysis, 110 million or so unique TCR beta sequences were found from about 179 million T cells.

A multiplex PCR was run with 60 Vbeta primers and 13 Jbeta primers. Assay used: immunoSEQ multiplex PCR; TCRdb lists only in-frame clones, some missing. The table has 150,000 to 200,000 clones, less than 75% seen once. Regarding this clone: What it binds is not known.

CDR3 length: 14 residues. The V and J ends lost 4 bases and 4 bases respectively, with 12 bases between them. In germline, CDR1 is SGHDT, CDR2 YYEEEE. Study-wide results and caveats: Presence/absence analyses assumed roughly uniform sequencing depth across donors. Exclusion applied to some V segments, including TRBV6-2 and TRBV6-3, as they were indistinguishable. A missense variant in DCLRE1C was later tied to TCR beta V- and J-gene trimming.

The rearrangement joins TRBV5-6 to TRBJ2-1, with D tentatively TRBD1 (5 bases). Sequencing was performed on PBMCs. The sequence came from a girl aged 5 to 17 in good health and CMV-seronegative. CDR3 sequence reads: CASSALAGYNEQFF. The CDR3 coding sequence is TGTGCCAGCAGCGCCCTCGCAGGGTACAATGAGCAGTTCTTC.